Listed here are 25 T cell receptor beta chains from one sample, sequenced in a study of post-analysis software for immune sequencing data. These receptors have no identified antigens. Carried by the TCR beta cDNA libraries were unique molecular identifiers. TCRdb re-analysed the PCR reads in MiXCR, keeping a single row per CDR3 protein. The sample records some 890,000 distinct CDR3 sequences, 53% being singletons. Findings and limits, study-wide: Patients carried 5 or 6 TRBV segments more frequently than controls did, and TRBV5-6, TRBV5-1 and TRBV20-1 were among them.

Sequenced sample: blood. Every receptor here comes from a girl between 10 and 17 years old with multiple sclerosis.

The DNA of the CDR3 is TGCGCCAGCAGTGACCGGCCCCGGGAGGCTTCCACAGATACGCAGTATTTT. Translated, it gives CASSDRPREASTDTQYF. This chain joins TRBV10-1 and TRBJ2-3; 7 bases agree with TRBD2. Looked up from germline, CDR1 is WNHNN and CDR2 is SYGVQD (reference sequence). The CDR3 loop spans 17 amino acids. The J segment lost 2 bases and the V segment lost 3 bases, leaving 11 bases of the junction unmatched.

This chain connects TRBV5-6 to TRBJ2-1; 12 bases line up with TRBD2. CDR1 SGHDT and CDR2 YYEEEE come from the germline V gene. CDR3 length: 16 amino acids. After removal of 3 bases from V and 6 bases from J, the junction contained 7 bases not matched to a gene. In DNA, the CDR3 is TGTGCCAGCAGCTCTAGCGGGGGGGCCATAGTCAATGAGCAGTTCTTC. It specifies CASSSSGGAIVNEQFF. The complete variable domain, with remaining parts taken from reference TRBV5-6 and TRBJ2-1, reads DAGVTQSPTHLIKTRGQQVTLRCSPKSGHDTVSWYQQALGQGPQFIFQYYEEEERQRGNFPDRFSGHQFPNYSSELNVNALLLGDSALYLCASSSSGGAIVNEQFFGPGTRLTVL.

This clonotype was found a few times. The V gene is TRBV12-3 or TRBV12-4, the J gene TRBJ2-5, with 7 nucleotides matching TRBD1. Unmatched junction bases numbered 5, after V lost 1 base and J lost 6 bases. The CDR3 length is 14 residues. As DNA, the CDR3 is TGTGCCAGCAGTTTAGGACAGGGATCTAAGACCCAGTACTTC. Translation gives CASSLGQGSKTQYF.

This rearrangement joins TRBV5-6 to TRBJ1-4; D gene ambiguous. V shed 0 bases and J shed 8 bases, with 8 bases lying between them. CDR1 is SGHDT, CDR2 YYEEEE, per germline. The CDR3 has 13 residues. The DNA of the CDR3 is TGTGCCAGCAGCTTGGATGCAGAAGAAAAACTGTTTTTT. Translating it yields CASSLDAEEKLFF.

This clonotype has just a few counts. This chain uses TRBV29-1 with TRBJ2-7; D is unresolved. This CDR3 spans 12 amino acids. Trimming took off 1 base at V and 6 bases at J, with 10 bases between the two ends. Per germline, CDR1 SQVTM and CDR2 ANQGSEA. The CDR3 reads CSVEGGGPEQYF. Written as DNA, the CDR3 is TGCAGCGTTGAAGGCGGCGGTCCCGAGCAGTACTTC.

The V and J genes are TRBV7-2 and TRBJ2-3; weak D call: TRBD2 (6 bases). Between the trimmed V and J ends, which lost 5 bases and 2 bases, there was a span of 20 bases. There are 17 residues in the CDR3. Germline lookup yields CDR1 SGHTA and CDR2 FQGNSA. The CDR3 region is CASSPRLGGGPTDTQYF. CDR3 nucleotide sequence: TGTGCCAGCAGCCCACGCCTTGGGGGAGGACCCACAGATACGCAGTATTTT.

The chain combines TRBV20-1 with TRBJ2-3, with D maybe TRBD2 (5 bases). The germline V gene has CDR1 DFQATT and CDR2 SNEGSKA (reference sequence). CDR3 length equals 14 residues. The V and J ends lost 1 base and 4 bases respectively, with 12 bases between them. CDR3: CSARGPLAPDTQYF. CDR3 DNA: TGCAGTGCTAGAGGCCCCCTAGCCCCAGATACGCAGTATTTT.

The table lists this clonotype with a few counts. The gene calls are TRBV12-3 or TRBV12-4 and TRBJ2-1; D assignment may be TRBD1 or TRBD2 (5 bases each). V gave up 6 bases and J gave up 7 bases, with 19 bases separating them. This CDR3 has 15 residues. CDR3 nucleotide sequence: TGTGCCAGCAGGACCCGGGACCCCCGTGCTAATGAGCAGTTCTTC. This gives the protein CASRTRDPRANEQFF.

J is TRBJ2-3 and V is TRBV12-3 or TRBV12-4; TRBD2 aligns across 7 bases. V was pared by 10 bases and J by 4 bases, with 11 bases of the junction left unmatched. The CDR3 spans 14 residues. The CDR3 sequence: CATGLGGVADTQYF. Here the CDR3 DNA reads TGTGCCACCGGACTGGGGGGGGTCGCAGATACGCAGTATTTT.

The chain is built from TRBV6-5 and TRBJ1-2; 12 bases line up with TRBD1. This CDR3 region has 16 residues. Germline CDR1 and CDR2: MNHEY and SVGAGI. The J segment lost 6 bases and the V segment lost 4 bases, leaving 9 bases of the junction unmatched. CDR3 nucleotide sequence: TGTGCCAGCAGTTTCCTCCCGGGACAGGGGGCGCATGGCTACACCTTC. Amino acid sequence: CASSFLPGQGAHGYTF.

This clonotype was observed a handful of times. This chain uses TRBV21-1 with TRBJ2-5. TRBV21-1 has pseudogene status. CDR3 length: 15 amino acids. DNA for the CDR3: TGTGCCAGCAGCAAAGTCGGTAGAATTGGAGAGACCCAGTACTTC. Residues: CASSKVGRIGETQYF.

CDR3 nucleotide sequence: TGCAGTGCTAGTCGGGCTGGCGGGGTGGGCGAGCAGTACTTC. As protein: CSASRAGGVGEQYF. The chain has TRBV20-1 and TRBJ2-7; D possibly corresponds to TRBD2 (6 bases). Germline values: CDR1 DFQATT, CDR2 SNEGSKA (reference sequence). V lost 3 bases and J lost 6, with 18 bases in between. This CDR3 contains 14 residues.

The V gene is TRBV4-2, the J gene TRBJ2-1, with D tentatively TRBD2 (6 bases). The CDR3 is 16 amino acids. V was shortened by 4 bases and J by 0 bases, with 13 bases between the two germline ends. CDR1 is LGHNA and CDR2 is YNFKEQ in the germline V gene. CDR3 region: CASSLRGGTSYNEQFF. The DNA for the CDR3 is TGTGCCAGCAGCCTCCGGGGCGGGACCTCCTACAATGAGCAGTTCTTC.

This sequence joins TRBV14 and TRBJ2-7, with 8 bases aligning to TRBD1. The germline gives CDR1 SGHDN, CDR2 FVKESK. CDR3 size: 15 residues. Trimming at V came to 2 bases and at J to 1 base, leaving 4 bases not matched to a gene. The CDR3 DNA follows: TGTGCCAGCAGCCAAAGGACAGGGAGGTCCTACGAGCAGTACTTC. As protein: CASSQRTGRSYEQYF.

This clonotype came up a few times. CDR3 coding DNA: TGTGCCATCAGGGGAGCATCCATGAACACTGAAGCTTTCTTT. This translates into CAIRGASMNTEAFF. The rearrangement uses TRBV10-3 and TRBJ1-1; D is unresolved. The CDR3 covers 14 residues. V was clipped by 6 bases and J by 0 bases, with 11 bases between them. The germline CDR1 and CDR2 sequences are ENHRY and SYGVKD.

The chain carries TRBV6-2 or TRBV6-3 and TRBJ2-7; the match to TRBD2 covers 9 bases. With 6 bases clipped from V and 8 bases from J, the junction kept 11 bases outside the gene matches. CDR3 size: 14 residues. Germline V lookup: CDR1 MNHEY, CDR2 SVGEGT. The CDR3 protein is CASSSGTSLIKQYF. The CDR3 DNA reads as TGTGCCAGCAGCTCCGGGACTAGCCTAATCAAGCAGTACTTC.

This clonotype was picked up a small number of times. V usage is TRBV29-1 and J usage is TRBJ2-7; D is perhaps TRBD1 (5 bases). V lost 8 bases, J lost 0 bases, and 14 bases lay in between. This CDR3 is built from 13 residues. From germline, CDR1 is SQVTM and CDR2 ANQGSEA. In nucleotides, the CDR3 is TGCAGCTTCCTCGGGCAGGGCTCCTACGAGCAGTACTTC. As protein: CSFLGQGSYEQYF.

This clonotype was counted a few times. The rearrangement uses TRBV29-1 and TRBJ2-5; the match to TRBD2 covers 8 bases. CDR1 SQVTM and CDR2 ANQGSEA come from the germline V gene. The CDR3 is 13 residues long. V shed 2 bases and J 4 bases; nucleotides not matched to a gene: 3. CDR3 sequence (DNA): TGCAGCGTTGAACTCGCGGGGGGAGAGACCCAGTACTTC. Its protein product is CSVELAGGETQYF. Together with reference TRBV29-1 and TRBJ2-5, the CDR3 gives the full variable domain: SAVISQKPSRDICQRGTSLTIQCQVDSQVTMMFWYRQQPGQSLTLIATANQGSEATYESGFVIDKFPISRPNLTFSTLTVSNMSPEDSSIYLCSVELAGGETQYFGPGTRLLVL.

For the CDR3, the DNA is TGCGCCAGCAGCTTGGGGCTACAAACGTCCTACGAGCAGTACTTC. Translated: CASSLGLQTSYEQYF. The rearrangement uses TRBV5-1 and TRBJ2-7; D ambiguous. This CDR3 comprises 15 residues. Germline CDR1 reads SGHRS; CDR2 reads YFSETQ. V was pared by 0 bases and J by 1 base, with 11 bases between. Complete variable domain (other parts from reference TRBV5-1 and TRBJ2-7): KAGVTQTPRYLIKTRGQQVTLSCSPISGHRSVSWYQQTPGQGLQFLFEYFSETQRNKGNFPGRFSGRQFSNSRSEMNVSTLELGDSALYLCASSLGLQTSYEQYFGPGTRLTVT.

This chain links TRBV12-3 or TRBV12-4 with TRBJ2-3; D not certain. This CDR3 comprises 12 residues. Trimming pared 6 bases from V and 3 bases from J, leaving 7 bases between. The CDR3 DNA reads as TGTGCCAGCAGGCTGGAAACAGATACGCAGTATTTT. Its protein product is CASRLETDTQYF.

This chain links TRBV6-1 with TRBJ1-1; TRBD1 matches at 9 bases. V dropped 6 bases and J dropped 1; count of bases not matched to a gene: 18. From germline, CDR1 is MNHNS and CDR2 SASEGT. The CDR3 runs to 19 residues. The CDR3 protein is CASSPGRDRATSTNTEAFF. In DNA form, the CDR3 reads TGTGCCAGCAGCCCCGGGCGGGACAGGGCGACGTCGACGAACACTGAAGCTTTCTTT.

The rearrangement links TRBV29-1 to TRBJ1-4; D uncertain. CDR1 and CDR2 from the germline V gene are SQVTM and ANQGSEA. Deletions cut 7 bases from V and 0 bases from J, with 3 bases between. The CDR3 is made up of 11 amino acids. CDR3 DNA: TGCAGCGCTACAACTAATGAAAAACTGTTTTTT. As protein: CSATTNEKLFF.

V and J are TRBV6-5 and TRBJ2-1, with TRBD2 identical over 11 bases. The V gene end was trimmed by 1 base and the J gene end by 6 bases; junction bases not matched to a gene: 11. Germline CDR1 reads MNHEY; CDR2 reads SVGAGI. This CDR3 is 18 amino acids long. CDR3 region: CASSYWSSGGALGNEQFF. As DNA, the CDR3 is TGTGCCAGCAGTTACTGGAGTAGCGGGGGGGCCTTAGGCAATGAGCAGTTCTTC.

This clonotype was seen more than once but under ten times. This sequence joins TRBV12-3 or TRBV12-4 and TRBJ2-7, with 11 bases fitting TRBD2. TRBJ2-5 explains the end of the DNA better; the J call may be wrong. The CDR3 spans 15 residues. CDR3 amino acids: CASTLTSGKVETQYF. DNA of the CDR3: TGTGCCAGCACCCTGACTAGCGGGAAGGTGGAGACCCAGTACTTC.

This clonotype has more than one count but fewer than ten. This rearrangement joins TRBV6-1 to TRBJ2-6; TRBD2 is a possible D gene (6 bases). The CDR3 loop spans 17 amino acids. The germline V and J ends were trimmed by 7 bases and 0 bases, with 16 bases remaining between them. Germline V gene data show CDR1 as MNHNS and CDR2 as SASEGT. The CDR3: CASTRSGFSSGANVLTF. The CDR3, as DNA: TGTGCCAGCACCCGTAGCGGCTTTAGCTCTGGGGCCAACGTCCTGACTTTC.